This T cell receptor beta chain was sequenced in a study of blood T cell repertoires in COVID-19 (dated by TCRdb to the early 2020s). With respect to the entire study: Collaborator samples came from the United States, Italy and Spain and covered acute and convalescent phases of COVID-19. The sample metadata nearly always contained a de-identified subject ID, COVID-19 status, age in years and sex. The material from the prospective study consisted of cDNA or gDNA derived from T cells, B-cell-depleted T cells, or PBMCs. Samples were obtained from the ongoing ImmuneRACE study (first 160 participants) and from 1,254 subjects provided by 6 global collaborators. Where available, HLA class I and class II types were taken from metadata supplied by the sample provider and were not determined by assay-based typing. The dataset comprised deeply sampled blood TCRbeta repertoires from subjects exposed to, actively infected with, or recovered from COVID-19. The repertoires were released in a freely available public database meant as a resource for research on the immune response to SARS-CoV-2. Paper-wide results and their limitations: The quantity of clinical and demographic metadata differed by source and by participant and was supplied without curation.

The collaborating institutions used their own protocols to collect whole blood in K2EDTA tubes. For TCRbeta analysis, collaborators shipped samples as frozen whole blood, isolated PBMCs, or DNA extracted from either of those sample types. There are a few counts of this clone. Its antigen is unknown. Per-base qualities were not stored, and no clone one base away is much larger. Its CDR3 holds 15 amino acids, cysteine through phenylalanine. The entry retains the CDR3 DNA only, 45 bases that are in frame from base 1. CDR1 is given as SGHDT and CDR2 as YYEEEE, both from the germline V gene. Trimming costs V 0 bases and J 3 bases, and their ends lie 13 bases apart. The immunoSEQ Assay, a bias-controlled multiplex PCR, was used to amplify TCRbeta CDR3 regions from genomic DNA. The published analysis was carried out like this. Nucleated cell counts per sample were estimated from amplification of reference gene primers within the assay. To quantify the absolute abundance of each unique TCRbeta CDR3 rearrangement, sequence reads were collapsed and filtered. Productive Simpson clonality was computed per sample as the square root of Simpson's diversity index over productive rearrangements. TCRdb limited this immuneACCESS table to in-frame rearrangements with V and J called. A share of clones is missing; checked studies link under half to unresolved V genes, and the rest is unexplained. V, J and clone size are taken as reported in that table, and D and trimming were inferred from the DNA itself. This sample is represented by approximately 130,000 clones; approximately 90% of them were singletons. Of the sample, 1.5% falls within the top ten clones.

This receptor was identified in a human donor in a cohort sampled during active COVID-19. Sample: peripheral blood. The chain was built from TRBV5-6 and TRBJ2-7; TRBD2 is possibly the D segment (6 matching bases). The CDR3 region: CASSLDPGDGYEQYF. In nucleotides, the sequence is TGTGCCAGCAGCTTGGATCCGGGAGACGGCTACGAGCAGTACTTC.